These 27 T cell receptor beta chains were sequenced from one sample in a study of blood T cell repertoires in COVID-19. The assay was immunoSEQ multiplex PCR, and TCRdb's table has in-frame clones only and misses some. This table holds roughly 340,000 clones, 80% to 90% found once. The specimen was PBMCs or T cells enriched from blood (not recorded which). These receptors originate from a man between 18 and 29 years old who had recovered from COVID-19.

The chain joins TRBV2 to TRBJ2-7; D possibly corresponds to TRBD2 (6 bases). V was clipped by 4 bases and J by 5 bases, with 15 bases between them. CDR3 length equals 14 residues. Germline values: CDR1 SNHLY, CDR2 FYNNEI. Here the CDR3 reads CASSVSAGVDEQYF. CDR3 DNA: TGTGCCAGCAGTGTATCAGCGGGCGTTGACGAGCAGTACTTC.

The chain has TRBV5-1 and TRBJ1-6; 10 bases agree with TRBD1. The CDR3 has 15 residues. Losses at the gene ends were 1 base for V and 9 bases for J; bases not matched to a gene: 4. Germline CDR1 is SGHRS and CDR2 is YFSETQ. In nucleotides, the CDR3 is TGCGCCAGCAGCTTGAGGCGGACAGGGGGTTCACCCCTCCACTTT. This translates into CASSLRRTGGSPLHF.

The chain combines TRBV10-2 with TRBJ1-5; possible D gene TRBD1, 6 bases. V was cut by 2 bases and J by 0 bases, with 8 bases left in between. The germline V gene has CDR1 WSHSY and CDR2 SAAADI. The length of the CDR3 is 15 residues. The CDR3 protein is CASSEQGNSNQPQHF. The DNA for the CDR3 is TGCGCCAGCAGTGAGCAGGGGAATAGCAATCAGCCCCAGCATTTT.

This clone turned up a few times. V and J are TRBV11-2 and TRBJ2-7; perhaps TRBD1 as D (5 bases). V was trimmed by 1 base and J by 4 bases, leaving 11 bases between them. Germline lookup yields CDR1 SGHAT and CDR2 FQNNGV. The CDR3 length is 14 residues. The CDR3 coding sequence is TGTGCCAGCAGCTTAGGGGGCCTGGGTTACGAGCAGTACTTC. It codes for CASSLGGLGYEQYF.

The CDR3 spells CASSLEGDVNTIYF. CDR3 in DNA: TGTGCCAGCAGCTTAGAGGGAGATGTAAACACCATATATTTT. The chain has TRBV7-8 and TRBJ1-3; D not resolved. CDR3 length equals 14 residues. Germline V lookup: CDR1 SGHVS, CDR2 FQNEAQ. Deletions cut 1 base from V and 6 bases from J, with 10 bases between.

This chain connects TRBV11-2 to TRBJ2-7; 9 nucleotides agree with TRBD2. CDR3 size: 15 residues. Germline CDR1 SGHAT, CDR2 FQNNGV. V lost 1 base, J lost 3 bases, and 4 bases stayed unmatched. The CDR3 coding sequence is TGTGCCAGCAGCTTAGGGCTAGCGGGGCTCTACGAGCAGTACTTC. Translated, it gives CASSLGLAGLYEQYF.

The chain links TRBV3-1 (or the pseudogene TRBV3-2) to TRBJ2-2; 7 bases line up with TRBD2. V lost 2 bases and J lost 2; bases outside the gene matches: 8. CDR3 length equals 17 residues. Germline assignment: CDR1 LGHDT and CDR2 YNNKEL (reference sequence). CDR3 sequence: CASSQFPGGSNTGELFF. CDR3 coding DNA: TGTGCCAGCAGCCAATTCCCTGGCGGGAGTAACACCGGGGAGCTGTTTTTT.

V is TRBV6-5 and J is TRBJ2-1; 7 bases are a match to TRBD2. The CDR3 spans 13 residues. V lost 6 bases, J lost 10 bases, and 9 bases stayed unmatched. CDR1 is MNHEY, CDR2 SVGAGI, per germline. The CDR3 sequence is CASSSGVAGEQFF. Here the CDR3 DNA reads TGTGCCAGCAGCTCCGGGGTAGCGGGCGAGCAGTTCTTC.

On this clone itself: Other DNA sequences within the sample encode an identical CDR3. The rearrangement joins TRBV11-3 to TRBJ2-3; 10 nucleotides agree with TRBD2. Per germline, CDR1 SGHNT and CDR2 YENEEA. The CDR3 sequence is 15 residues long. Trimming at V came to 1 base and at J to 4 bases, leaving 2 bases not matched to a gene. In DNA form, the CDR3 reads TGTGCCAGCAGCTTAGGGACTAGCGGTTCAGATACGCAGTATTTT. Residues: CASSLGTSGSDTQYF.

This chain connects TRBV3-1 (or the pseudogene TRBV3-2) to TRBJ1-4; 9 bases are shared with TRBD1. With 6 bases clipped from V and 7 bases from J, the junction kept 9 bases outside the gene matches. Germline V gives CDR1 LGHDT, CDR2 YNNKEL (reference sequence). This CDR3 contains 15 residues. CDR3: CASSLTGTGSEKLFF. Here the CDR3 DNA reads TGTGCCAGCAGTCTAACCGGGACAGGGTCTGAAAAACTGTTTTTT.

The count of this clone is one. The genes are TRBV4-3 and TRBJ2-7, with TRBD2 matching 13 bases. The trim removed 2 bases at V and 0 bases at J, leaving 7 bases unmatched. From germline, CDR1 is LGHNA and CDR2 YSLEER. This CDR3 is 18 amino acids long. The CDR3 region has the DNA TGCGCCAGCAGCCAACGGACTAGCGGGAGAGTCGCCTCCTACGAGCAGTACTTC. Encoded protein: CASSQRTSGRVASYEQYF.

The chain couples TRBV11-3 to TRBJ2-1; D unclear. The CDR3 is 17 amino acids. Per germline, CDR1 SGHNT and CDR2 YENEEA. V was shortened by 3 bases and J by 0 bases, with 15 bases between the two germline ends. The CDR3 nucleotides are TGTGCCAGCAGCTTGTCCCCCCTACAGAGCTCCTACAATGAGCAGTTCTTC. Translation: CASSLSPLQSSYNEQFF.

The gene calls are TRBV28 and TRBJ2-1, with unresolved D. V lost 1 base to trimming and J lost 7 bases, with 8 bases between them. CDR3 size: 13 residues. Germline CDR1 reads MDHEN; CDR2 reads SYDVKM. As DNA, the CDR3 is TGTGCCAGCAGTTTATCTGTCTTTAATGAGCAGTTCTTC. Protein sequence: CASSLSVFNEQFF.

This sequence joins TRBV5-6 and TRBJ1-4; no firm D call. Per germline, CDR1 SGHDT and CDR2 YYEEEE. The CDR3 is made up of 15 amino acids. V gave up 0 bases and J gave up 5 bases, with 11 bases separating them. The CDR3 here is CASSLEFSINEKLFF. In nucleotides, the CDR3 is TGTGCCAGCAGCTTGGAGTTTTCTATAAATGAAAAACTGTTTTTT.

V and J are TRBV7-8 and TRBJ1-1; maybe TRBD1 (5 bases). Trimming left V 6 bases short and J 5 bases short, with 16 bases between. This CDR3 spans 14 amino acids. The V gene's germline CDR1 is SGHVS and CDR2 FQNEAQ. CDR3 DNA sequence: TGTGCCAGCAGAGAAACTGGGGCAGGGACTGAAGCTTTCTTT. Protein product: CASRETGAGTEAFF.

In DNA, the CDR3 is TGTGCCAGCAGTTTAGGGTGGGGCACAGGGAGCACTGAAGCTTTCTTT. The encoded protein is CASSLGWGTGSTEAFF. V gene TRBV27 combines with J gene TRBJ1-1, with D tentatively TRBD1 (6 bases). The germline gives CDR1 MNHEY, CDR2 SMNVEV (reference sequence). The CDR3 spans 16 residues. V was trimmed by 2 bases and J by 4 bases, leaving 17 bases between them.

The V and J genes are TRBV19 and TRBJ1-2, with D hard to call. Germline-derived CDR1 and CDR2 are LNHDA and SQIVND (reference sequence). Trimming took 0 bases from V and 4 from J, leaving 15 bases between them. This CDR3 is 16 amino acids long. CDR3 loop: CASSIDLPEGTYGYTF. The CDR3 region has the DNA TGTGCCAGTAGTATAGATCTCCCAGAGGGAACCTATGGCTACACCTTC. Full variable domain (missing parts from reference TRBV19 and TRBJ1-2): DGGITQSPKYLFRKEGQNVTLSCEQNLNHDAMYWYRQDPGQGLRLIYYSQIVNDFQKGDIAEGYSVSREKKESFPLTVTSAQKNPTAFYLCASSIDLPEGTYGYTFGSGTRLTVV.

The CDR3 nucleotides read TGTGCCAGCAGCTCCACCCCGGGTGACCATGGCTACACCTTC. Its translation: CASSSTPGDHGYTF. The chain has TRBV7-3 and TRBJ1-2; D remains unclear. V was trimmed by 4 bases and J by 6 bases, leaving 15 bases between them. This CDR3 is 14 amino acids long. The germline V gene has CDR1 SGHTA and CDR2 FQGTGA.

The chain links TRBV3-1 (or the pseudogene TRBV3-2) to TRBJ2-6; D is unresolved. Germline CDR1 is LGHDT and CDR2 is YNNKEL (reference sequence). The CDR3 is 16 residues long. Between the trimmed V and J ends, which lost 2 bases and 0 bases, there was a span of 8 bases. Here the CDR3 DNA reads TGTGCCAGCAGCCAACCAGGCCGCTCTGGGGCCAACGTCCTGACTTTC. This gives the protein CASSQPGRSGANVLTF.

The sample holds one count of this clone. The rearrangement uses TRBV19 and TRBJ1-5; tentatively, D is TRBD1 (6 bases). Trimming left V 9 bases short and J 3 bases short, with 18 bases between. This CDR3 region has 15 residues. Germline V gives CDR1 LNHDA, CDR2 SQIVND (reference sequence). The CDR3 region has the DNA TGTGCCAGCCGGGGGGGGGCCAGCCTCAATCAGCCCCAGCATTTT. Its translation: CASRGGASLNQPQHF.

The V call is TRBV12-3 or TRBV12-4, the J call TRBJ1-1; unclear D gene. The CDR3 covers 12 residues. V lost 6 bases and J 11 bases, leaving 16 bases between the germline ends. For the CDR3, the DNA is TGTGCCAGCAGCGTCCTCGGGAGCAGGGCTTTCTTT. It translates to CASSVLGSRAFF.

The gene calls are TRBV19 and TRBJ1-2; 8 nucleotides match TRBD1. With 2 bases clipped from V and 3 bases from J, the junction kept 11 bases outside the gene matches. CDR1 is LNHDA and CDR2 is SQIVND in the germline V gene (reference sequence). The CDR3 covers 17 residues. CDR3 residues: CASSIPGQALVDYGYTF. DNA for the CDR3: TGTGCCAGTAGTATACCGGGACAGGCTCTTGTTGACTATGGCTACACCTTC. Full variable domain (rest looked up from reference TRBV19 and TRBJ1-2): DGGITQSPKYLFRKEGQNVTLSCEQNLNHDAMYWYRQDPGQGLRLIYYSQIVNDFQKGDIAEGYSVSREKKESFPLTVTSAQKNPTAFYLCASSIPGQALVDYGYTFGSGTRLTVV.

The V gene is TRBV5-1, the J gene TRBJ2-5, with D perhaps TRBD1 (8 bases). The CDR3 runs 13 residues. V lost 6 bases and J lost 2, with 11 bases in between. Germline CDR1 SGHRS, CDR2 YFSETQ. Written as DNA, the CDR3 is TGCGCCAGCAACAGGGGGGGGCAAGAGACCCAGTACTTC. Translating gives CASNRGGQETQYF.

The chain links TRBV18 to TRBJ2-3, with 11 bases fitting TRBD1. CDR1 is KGHSH, CDR2 LQKENI, per germline. J gave up 1 base and V 3 bases, and 18 bases lay outside the gene matches. This CDR3 has 21 amino acids. CDR3 bases: TGTGCCAGCTCACCCTCCCCGGGACAGGGGGTCCCTACTTTGCGCACAGATACGCAGTATTTT. Amino acid sequence: CASSPSPGQGVPTLRTDTQYF.

The gene calls are TRBV27 and TRBJ2-7; D possibly corresponds to TRBD1 (5 bases). Trimming stripped 0 bases from V and 0 bases from J, with 15 bases between. The CDR3 runs to 17 residues. Germline V gene sequence: CDR1 MNHEY, CDR2 SMNVEV (reference sequence). This chain's CDR3 is CASSLSFRRAHSYEQYF. The CDR3 DNA follows: TGTGCCAGCAGTTTATCGTTCCGCAGGGCCCACTCCTACGAGCAGTACTTC.

The chain recombines TRBV7-9 with TRBJ2-1; the D gene is possibly TRBD2 (5 bases). Germline V gene lookup returns CDR1 SEHNR and CDR2 FQNEAQ (reference sequence). The germline V and J ends were trimmed by 5 bases and 8 bases, with 13 bases remaining between them. The CDR3 contains 13 residues. CDR3 protein: CASSRSAGDEQFF. CDR3 coding DNA: TGTGCCAGCAGCCGATCCGCCGGGGATGAGCAGTTCTTC.

The rearrangement joins TRBV5-5 to TRBJ2-7; D unclear. Looked up from germline, CDR1 is SGHKS and CDR2 is YYEKEE (reference sequence). CDR3 size: 15 residues. V lost 2 bases, J lost 5 bases, and 17 bases lay in between. This CDR3 is CASSLTALKLDEQYF. CDR3 nucleotide sequence: TGTGCCAGCAGCTTAACTGCACTCAAGCTCGACGAGCAGTACTTC.